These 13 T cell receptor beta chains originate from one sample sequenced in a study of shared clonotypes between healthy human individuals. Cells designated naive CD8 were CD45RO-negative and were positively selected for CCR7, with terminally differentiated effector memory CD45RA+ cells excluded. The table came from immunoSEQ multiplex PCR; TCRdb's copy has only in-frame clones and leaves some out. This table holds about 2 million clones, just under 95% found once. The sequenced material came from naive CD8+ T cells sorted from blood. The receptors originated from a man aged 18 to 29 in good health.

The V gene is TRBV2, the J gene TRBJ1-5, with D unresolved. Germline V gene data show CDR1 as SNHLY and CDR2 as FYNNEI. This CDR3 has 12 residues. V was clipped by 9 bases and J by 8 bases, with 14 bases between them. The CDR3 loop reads CASTGLAEPQHF. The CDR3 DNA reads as TGTGCCAGTACCGGCCTGGCAGAGCCCCAGCATTTT.

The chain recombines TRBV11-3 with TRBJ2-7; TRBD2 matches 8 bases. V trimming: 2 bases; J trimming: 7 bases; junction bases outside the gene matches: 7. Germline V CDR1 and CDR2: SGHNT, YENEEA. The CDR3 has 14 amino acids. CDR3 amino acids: CASSLYRGGGEQYF. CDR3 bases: TGTGCCAGCAGCTTATATCGGGGGGGAGGAGAGCAGTACTTC.

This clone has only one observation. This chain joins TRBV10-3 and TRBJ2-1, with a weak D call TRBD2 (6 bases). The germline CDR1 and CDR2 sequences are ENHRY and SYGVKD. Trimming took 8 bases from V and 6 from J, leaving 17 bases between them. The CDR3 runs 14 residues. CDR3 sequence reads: CAIQTSGVTNEQFF. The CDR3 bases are TGTGCCATCCAGACCTCGGGAGTAACCAATGAGCAGTTCTTC.

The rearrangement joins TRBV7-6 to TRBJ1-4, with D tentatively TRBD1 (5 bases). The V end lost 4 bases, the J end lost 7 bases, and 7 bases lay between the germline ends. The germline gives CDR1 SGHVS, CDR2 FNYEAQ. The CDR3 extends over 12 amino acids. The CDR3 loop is CASSSGLEKLFF. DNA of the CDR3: TGTGCCAGCAGCTCAGGGCTTGAAAAACTGTTTTTT.

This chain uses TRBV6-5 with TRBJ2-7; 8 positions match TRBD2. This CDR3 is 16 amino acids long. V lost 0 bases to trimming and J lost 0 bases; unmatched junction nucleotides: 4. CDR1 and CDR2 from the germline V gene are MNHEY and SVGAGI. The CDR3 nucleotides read TGTGCCAGCAGTTACTCTAGCGGGGTGACCTCCTACGAGCAGTACTTC. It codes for CASSYSSGVTSYEQYF.

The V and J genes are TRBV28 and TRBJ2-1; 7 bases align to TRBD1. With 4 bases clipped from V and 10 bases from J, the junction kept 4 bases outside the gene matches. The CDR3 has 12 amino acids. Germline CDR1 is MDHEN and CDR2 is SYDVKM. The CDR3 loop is CASSSTQGEQFF. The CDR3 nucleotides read TGTGCCAGCAGTTCCACACAGGGGGAGCAGTTCTTC.

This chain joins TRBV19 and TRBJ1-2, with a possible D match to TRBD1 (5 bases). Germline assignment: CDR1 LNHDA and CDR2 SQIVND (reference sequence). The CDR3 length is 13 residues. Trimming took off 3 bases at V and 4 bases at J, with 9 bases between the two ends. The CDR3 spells CASSMRGLYGYTF. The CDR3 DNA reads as TGTGCCAGTAGTATGCGGGGACTCTATGGCTACACCTTC. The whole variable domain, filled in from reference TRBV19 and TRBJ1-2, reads DGGITQSPKYLFRKEGQNVTLSCEQNLNHDAMYWYRQDPGQGLRLIYYSQIVNDFQKGDIAEGYSVSREKKESFPLTVTSAQKNPTAFYLCASSMRGLYGYTFGSGTRLTVV.

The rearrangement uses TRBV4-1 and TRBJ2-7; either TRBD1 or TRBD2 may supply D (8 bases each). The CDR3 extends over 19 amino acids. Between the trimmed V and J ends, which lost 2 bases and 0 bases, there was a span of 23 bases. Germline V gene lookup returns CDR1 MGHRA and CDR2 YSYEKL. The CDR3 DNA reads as TGCGCCAGCAGCCAAAAGGCGGGGGGACAGGATTTTTTCTCCTACGAGCAGTACTTC. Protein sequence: CASSQKAGGQDFFSYEQYF.

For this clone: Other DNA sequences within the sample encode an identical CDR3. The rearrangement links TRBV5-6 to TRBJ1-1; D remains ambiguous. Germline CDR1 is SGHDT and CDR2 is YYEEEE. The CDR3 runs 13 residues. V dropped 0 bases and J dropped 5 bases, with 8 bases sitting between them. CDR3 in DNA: TGTGCCAGCAGCTTGGCGGCCGCTACTGAAGCTTTCTTT. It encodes CASSLAAATEAFF.

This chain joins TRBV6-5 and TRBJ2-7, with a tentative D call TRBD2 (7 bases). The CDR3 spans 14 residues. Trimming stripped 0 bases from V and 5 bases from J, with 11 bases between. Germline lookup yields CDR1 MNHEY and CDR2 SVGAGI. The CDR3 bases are TGTGCCAGCAGTTACTCGAGGGGGGGGGACGAGCAGTACTTC. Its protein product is CASSYSRGGDEQYF.

Written as DNA, the CDR3 is TGTGCCAGTAGTATCGCGGACAGGAGCTCCTACGAGCAGTACTTC. The encoded protein is CASSIADRSSYEQYF. J is TRBJ2-7 and V is TRBV19; 7 bases align to TRBD1. Per germline, CDR1 LNHDA and CDR2 SQIVND (reference sequence). Germline trimming cut 3 bases from V and 0 bases from J; bases unmatched to any gene: 5. CDR3 length: 15 amino acids.

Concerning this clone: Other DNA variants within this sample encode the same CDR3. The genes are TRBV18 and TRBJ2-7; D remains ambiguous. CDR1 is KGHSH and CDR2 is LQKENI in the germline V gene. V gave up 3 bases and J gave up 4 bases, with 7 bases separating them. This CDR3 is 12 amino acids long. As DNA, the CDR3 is TGTGCCAGCTCACCTGGGGATTACGAGCAGTACTTC. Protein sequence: CASSPGDYEQYF.

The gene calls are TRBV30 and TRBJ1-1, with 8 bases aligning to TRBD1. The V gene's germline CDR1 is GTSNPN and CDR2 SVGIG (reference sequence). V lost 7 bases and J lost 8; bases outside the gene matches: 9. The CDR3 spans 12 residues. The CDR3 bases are TGTGCCTACTACAGGGGGGGTTGGGAAGCTTTCTTT. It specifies CAYYRGGWEAFF.